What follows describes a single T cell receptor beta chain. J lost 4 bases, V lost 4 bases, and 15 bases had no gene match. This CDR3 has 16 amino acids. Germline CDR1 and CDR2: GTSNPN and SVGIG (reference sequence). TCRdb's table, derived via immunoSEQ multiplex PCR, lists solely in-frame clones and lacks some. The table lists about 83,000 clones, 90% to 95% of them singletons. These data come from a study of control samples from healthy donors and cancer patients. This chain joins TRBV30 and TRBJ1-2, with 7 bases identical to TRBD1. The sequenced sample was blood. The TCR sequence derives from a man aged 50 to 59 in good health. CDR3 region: CAWTRGGGRSFYGYTF. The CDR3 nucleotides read TGTGCCTGGACCCGAGGAGGGGGCCGATCGTTCTATGGCTACACCTTC.